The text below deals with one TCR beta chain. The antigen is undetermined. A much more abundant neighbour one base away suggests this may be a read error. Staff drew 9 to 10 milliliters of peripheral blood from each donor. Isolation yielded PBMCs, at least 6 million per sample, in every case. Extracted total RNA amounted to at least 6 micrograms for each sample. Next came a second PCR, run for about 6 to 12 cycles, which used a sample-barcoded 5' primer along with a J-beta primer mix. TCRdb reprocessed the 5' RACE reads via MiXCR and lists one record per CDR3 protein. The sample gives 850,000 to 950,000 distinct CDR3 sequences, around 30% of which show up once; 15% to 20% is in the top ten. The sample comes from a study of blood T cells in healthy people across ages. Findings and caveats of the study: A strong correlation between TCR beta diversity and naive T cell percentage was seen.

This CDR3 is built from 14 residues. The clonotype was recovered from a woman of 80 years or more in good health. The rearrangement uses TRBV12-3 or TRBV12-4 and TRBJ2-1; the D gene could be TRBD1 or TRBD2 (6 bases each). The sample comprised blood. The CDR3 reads CASGLGGPYNEQFF. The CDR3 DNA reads TGTGCCAGCGGTTTAGGGGGGCCGTACAATGAGCAGTTCTTC.